One and the same sample provided the 29 T cell receptor beta chains below, sequenced in a study of post-analysis software for immune sequencing data. Study results and limitations: Patients used about five TRBV segments, including TRBV5-6, TRBV5-1 and TRBV20-1, more often than controls.

Unique molecular identifiers tagged the TCR beta cDNA libraries. TCRdb independently ran MiXCR on the PCR reads; one entry per CDR3 protein. The sample lists about 200,000 distinct CDR3 sequences, 25% to 35% occurring once. The antigens these receptors bind are not known. Sequencing was done on a sample of blood. The source is a girl younger than 18 with multiple sclerosis.

V is TRBV5-1 and J is TRBJ1-2; D is ambiguous. CDR1 SGHRS and CDR2 YFSETQ come from the germline V gene. The CDR3 is 16 amino acids. Trimming shortened V by 0 bases and J by 5 bases, and 17 bases separated the two germline ends. Here the CDR3 reads CASSLEIGSPGYGYTF. The CDR3 DNA follows: TGCGCCAGCAGCTTGGAAATAGGGTCGCCCGGGTATGGCTACACCTTC.

This clonotype occurred many times. The rearrangement links TRBV10-1 to TRBJ2-7; no definite D call. Trimming took 5 bases from V and 2 from J, leaving 7 bases between them. The germline V gene encodes CDR1 WNHNN and CDR2 SYGVQD (reference sequence). This CDR3 is built from 12 residues. CDR3 protein: CASSPDPYEQYF. CDR3 bases: TGCGCCAGCAGTCCCGATCCCTACGAGCAGTACTTC.

This clonotype showed up just a few times. The rearrangement links TRBV10-3 to TRBJ1-1; TRBD1 is a possible D gene (6 bases). From germline, CDR1 is ENHRY and CDR2 SYGVKD. With 0 bases removed from V and 10 bases from J, the gap between germline ends came to 12 bases. There are 13 residues in the CDR3. CDR3 DNA: TGTGCCATCAGTGAGTCGTCAGGGGCCCGAGCTTTCTTT. Amino acids: CAISESSGARAFF.

This clonotype has a count of ten or more. The chain employs TRBV5-1 and TRBJ2-7; no reliable D call. Germline V gives CDR1 SGHRS, CDR2 YFSETQ. The V end was cut by 0 bases, the J end by 6 bases, with 7 bases between. The CDR3 extends over 12 amino acids. CDR3 loop: CASSLVRAEQYF. The DNA for the CDR3 is TGCGCCAGCAGCTTGGTAAGGGCCGAGCAGTACTTC. The variable domain in full, completed from reference TRBV5-1 and TRBJ2-7, reads KAGVTQTPRYLIKTRGQQVTLSCSPISGHRSVSWYQQTPGQGLQFLFEYFSETQRNKGNFPGRFSGRQFSNSRSEMNVSTLELGDSALYLCASSLVRAEQYFGPGTRLTVT.

Notes on this clonotype: A much larger clonotype is one base distant, so this may be a read error. The chain couples TRBV4-1 to TRBJ1-1; the D gene is possibly TRBD1 (5 bases). This CDR3 has 18 residues. CDR1 and CDR2 (germline): MGHRA, YSYEKL. The CDR3 coding sequence is TGCGCCAGCAGCCAAGATCCACAGGTGTCTCTTATGAACGCTGAAGCTTTCTTT. Translated, it gives CASSQDPQVSLMNAEAFF.

Ten or more counts support this clonotype. The rearrangement links TRBV5-1 to TRBJ2-5, with D perhaps matching TRBD2 (6 bases). Trimming took 0 bases from V and 0 from J, leaving 9 bases between them. The germline gives CDR1 SGHRS, CDR2 YFSETQ. The CDR3 runs 15 residues. The DNA of the CDR3 is TGCGCCAGCAGCTTGGCGGGGAGGAACCAAGAGACCCAGTACTTC. Protein sequence: CASSLAGRNQETQYF.

This clonotype was recorded many times. This chain links TRBV12-3 or TRBV12-4 with TRBJ2-7; 12 bases map to TRBD2. This CDR3 is 16 amino acids long. V lost 5 bases, J lost 2 bases, and 7 bases stayed unmatched. The CDR3 here is CASSPLAGGSPYEQYF. CDR3 in DNA: TGTGCCAGCAGTCCCCTAGCGGGAGGGTCTCCCTACGAGCAGTACTTC.

There are many counts of this clonotype. This rearrangement joins TRBV7-2 to TRBJ2-7; either TRBD1 or TRBD2 may fit D (5 bases each). CDR1 SGHTA and CDR2 FQGNSA come from the germline V gene. There are 12 residues in the CDR3. Trimming took 2 bases from V and 7 from J, leaving 9 bases between them. CDR3 sequence reads: CASSLLGEEQYF. Written as DNA, the CDR3 is TGTGCCAGCAGCTTACTAGGGGAGGAGCAGTACTTC.

This clonotype was counted at least ten times. The V gene is TRBV7-3, the J gene TRBJ2-1; 10 nucleotides line up with TRBD2. The CDR3 has 18 amino acids. Germline V lookup: CDR1 SGHTA, CDR2 FQGTGA. Trimming cost V 2 bases and J 3 bases; bases outside gene matches: 10. Here the CDR3 reads CASSLGATAGGLYNEQFF. CDR3 DNA: TGTGCCAGCAGCTTAGGCGCGACAGCGGGGGGGCTCTACAATGAGCAGTTCTTC.

In its sample, this clonotype was seen a few times. V gene TRBV5-1 combines with J gene TRBJ2-1, with D possibly TRBD1 on 5 matching bases. CDR1 is SGHRS and CDR2 is YFSETQ in the germline V gene. Trimming took 0 bases from V and 8 from J, leaving 12 bases between them. The CDR3 has 14 residues. The CDR3 sequence: CASSLEAGSHEQFF. CDR3 DNA: TGCGCCAGCAGCTTGGAGGCAGGGTCACATGAGCAGTTCTTC.

Comments on this clonotype: Being one base from a much bigger clone, this may be a read error. V is TRBV7-2 and J is TRBJ2-1, with TRBD1 identical over 8 bases. The J call may be faulty, since TRBJ2-7 better matches the DNA end. Per germline, CDR1 SGHTA and CDR2 FQGNSA. The CDR3 length is 15 residues. The chain's CDR3 is CASSLVAGGHNEQYF. The CDR3 coding sequence is TGTGCCAGCAGCTTAGTGGCAGGGGGCCACAATGAGCAGTACTTC.

In regard to this clonotype: Compared with germline, one end of the junction differs, possibly owing to a read error. V usage is TRBV9 and J usage is TRBJ2-1; TRBD1 is a possible D gene (6 bases). Looked up from germline, CDR1 is SGDLS and CDR2 is YYNGEE. This CDR3 is 13 amino acids long. Here the CDR3 DNA reads TGTGACAGCAGCCGGGACACCTACAATGAGCAGTTCTTC. It encodes CDSSRDTYNEQFF.

This clonotype was detected a few times. The V call is TRBV20-1, the J call TRBJ2-1; D call uncertain. This CDR3 region has 16 residues. V shed 7 bases and J shed 6 bases, with 25 bases lying between them. Germline values: CDR1 DFQATT, CDR2 SNEGSKA (reference sequence). The CDR3 loop is CSVRDFGASITNEQFF. CDR3 DNA: TGCAGTGTTCGAGACTTCGGCGCGTCGATAACCAATGAGCAGTTCTTC.

This clonotype was recorded many times. The V gene is TRBV12-3 or TRBV12-4, the J gene TRBJ1-6; D is unresolved. V gave up 1 base and J gave up 10 bases, with 17 bases separating them. The CDR3 runs to 16 residues. CDR3 region: CASSLGPHPGESPLHF. The CDR3 nucleotides are TGTGCCAGCAGTTTAGGCCCGCATCCCGGCGAATCACCCCTCCACTTT.

Concerning this clonotype itself: It may be a read error: a sequence one base away is much more abundant. The genes are TRBV29-1 and TRBJ1-5; D is uncertain. Trimming removed 4 bases from V and 10 bases from J, with 17 bases in between. The CDR3 length is 13 residues. The germline gives CDR1 SQVTM, CDR2 ANQGSEA. The CDR3, as DNA: TGCAGCGTTGCATTAGGGCAGAGTCGTCCCCAGCATTTT. Protein product: CSVALGQSRPQHF.

V gene TRBV28 combines with J gene TRBJ2-4, with D perhaps matching TRBD2 (6 bases). The DNA end favors TRBJ2-7, so the J call may be wrong. Germline-derived CDR1 and CDR2 are MDHEN and SYDVKM. This CDR3 is 17 amino acids long. In DNA form, the CDR3 reads TGTGCCAGCAGTTTACCGACTAGAGGGAGAGGGGTCTACGAGCAGTACTTC. Translation gives CASSLPTRGRGVYEQYF.

This clonotype has at least ten counts. J is TRBJ2-7 and V is TRBV20-1, with 7 bases matching TRBD2. This CDR3 region has 12 residues. The germline V gene has CDR1 DFQATT and CDR2 SNEGSKA (reference sequence). CDR3 bases: TGCAGCCAGGGACTACTCTCCTACGAGCAGTACTTC. Translation gives CSQGLLSYEQYF.

The chain carries TRBV5-1 and TRBJ1-5; weak D call: TRBD1 (5 bases). With 4 bases removed from V and 3 bases from J, the gap between germline ends came to 14 bases. The CDR3 extends over 15 amino acids. Germline CDR1 and CDR2: SGHRS and YFSETQ. The CDR3, as DNA: TGCGCCAGCAGCCTGGGGGGGGAGTTCAATCAGCCCCAGCATTTT. Translation gives CASSLGGEFNQPQHF. Looking up the rest from reference TRBV5-1 and TRBJ1-5 gives the full variable domain: KAGVTQTPRYLIKTRGQQVTLSCSPISGHRSVSWYQQTPGQGLQFLFEYFSETQRNKGNFPGRFSGRQFSNSRSEMNVSTLELGDSALYLCASSLGGEFNQPQHFGDGTRLSIL.

This clonotype was seen more than once but under ten times. The genes are TRBV5-5 and TRBJ2-2, with D possibly TRBD1 on 6 matching bases. The CDR3 is 15 amino acids. Trimming pared 4 bases from V and 4 bases from J, leaving 14 bases between. Germline values: CDR1 SGHKS, CDR2 YYEKEE (reference sequence). CDR3 sequence (DNA): TGTGCCAGCAGCGGAGCAGGGGTGGGCACCGGGGAGCTGTTTTTT. Amino acids: CASSGAGVGTGELFF.

This clonotype showed up many times. The J gene is TRBJ2-3, the V gene TRBV7-3; D is unclear. Deletions cut 5 bases from V and 0 bases from J, with 12 bases between. Germline V lookup: CDR1 SGHTA, CDR2 FQGTGA. CDR3 length: 15 amino acids. The CDR3 loop reads CASSPSWASTDTQYF. The CDR3 bases are TGTGCCAGCAGCCCCTCCTGGGCTAGCACAGATACGCAGTATTTT.

A few counts support this clonotype. The genes are TRBV6-5 and TRBJ1-1; D remains ambiguous. The germline V and J ends were trimmed by 6 bases and 5 bases, with 13 bases remaining between them. Germline loops: CDR1 MNHEY, CDR2 SVGAGI. The CDR3 runs 13 residues. The CDR3 DNA follows: TGTGCCAGCAGCCGCCGGGCGTTGACTGAAGCTTTCTTT. As protein: CASSRRALTEAFF.

This clonotype was seen once. This chain links TRBV5-1 with TRBJ2-2; no clear D. The CDR3 length is 15 residues. Looked up from germline, CDR1 is SGHRS and CDR2 is YFSETQ. V was pared by 0 bases and J by 0 bases, with 6 bases between. The CDR3 loop reads CASSLAGANTGELFF. CDR3 in DNA: TGCGCCAGCAGCTTGGCGGGCGCGAACACCGGGGAGCTGTTTTTT.

With respect to this clonotype: This may stem from a read error, because a much larger clone lies one nucleotide away. The gene calls are TRBV20-1 and TRBJ2-1, with 9 bases matching TRBD2. V shed 5 bases, J shed 7 bases, and the junction held 18 bases outside the gene matches. CDR3 length equals 17 residues. CDR1 DFQATT and CDR2 SNEGSKA come from the germline V gene (reference sequence). The CDR3 nucleotides are TGCAGTGCTCCACTTGGGACTGGCGGGGGGGCTGGGAATGAGCAGTTCTTC. As protein: CSAPLGTGGGAGNEQFF.

The chain carries TRBV5-1 and TRBJ2-3, with D tentatively TRBD1 or TRBD2 (5 bases each). Between the trimmed V and J ends, which lost 3 bases and 4 bases, there was a span of 12 bases. Germline CDR1 is SGHRS and CDR2 is YFSETQ. There are 14 residues in the CDR3. CDR3 loop: CASSWWGSADTQYF. The CDR3, as DNA: TGCGCCAGCAGCTGGTGGGGGAGTGCAGATACGCAGTATTTT.

A note on this clonotype: A much larger clone sits a single nucleotide away, making a read error possible. The V and J genes are TRBV7-9 and TRBJ2-4; TRBD2 agrees at 12 bases. Near its end, the DNA agrees better with TRBJ2-7, so the J call may be wrong. CDR1 and CDR2 from the germline V gene are SEHNR and FQNEAQ (reference sequence). The CDR3 is made up of 16 amino acids. The CDR3 reads CASNAELTSGSYEQYF. As DNA, the CDR3 is TGTGCCAGCAACGCAGAGCTGACTAGCGGGAGCTACGAGCAGTACTTC.

This clonotype was seen ten or more times. The J gene is TRBJ2-5, the V gene TRBV4-1, with 11 nucleotides matching TRBD1. Germline V gene sequence: CDR1 MGHRA, CDR2 YSYEKL. V gave up 3 bases and J gave up 2 bases; unmatched junction bases: 5. CDR3 length: 16 residues. CDR3 in amino acids: CASSHIGQGAQETQYF. In nucleotides, the CDR3 is TGCGCCAGCAGCCATATAGGACAGGGGGCACAAGAGACCCAGTACTTC.

This clonotype was counted ten times or more. The rearrangement links TRBV5-1 to TRBJ2-3; the D is unclear. The CDR3 sequence is 15 residues long. The germline V and J ends were trimmed by 0 bases and 3 bases, with 11 bases remaining between them. CDR1 is SGHRS, CDR2 YFSETQ, per germline. CDR3 DNA sequence: TGCGCCAGCAGCTTGGAGGGCAGGCCTACAGATACGCAGTATTTT. This encodes CASSLEGRPTDTQYF.

There are a few counts of this clonotype. The rearrangement joins TRBV11-2 to TRBJ2-4; D remains ambiguous. The CDR3 sequence is 15 residues long. Deletions cut 3 bases from V and 0 bases from J, with 9 bases between. Germline loops: CDR1 SGHAT, CDR2 FQNNGV. Here the CDR3 DNA reads TGTGCCAGCAGCTTGGTTCAGCTAGCCAAAAACATTCAGTACTTC. Translating it yields CASSLVQLAKNIQYF.

This clonotype was observed many times. J is TRBJ1-6 and V is TRBV6-5; TRBD1 matches 10 bases. This CDR3 contains 16 residues. V shed 0 bases, J shed 10 bases, and the junction held 6 bases outside the gene matches. The germline V gene encodes CDR1 MNHEY and CDR2 SVGAGI. CDR3 coding DNA: TGTGCCAGCAGTTACTCGGGACAGGGGAGTCTCTCACCCCTCCACTTT. Encoded protein: CASSYSGQGSLSPLHF.